The rows below give T cell receptor beta chains drawn from one sample of a study of OX40 agonist ivuxolimab in advanced cancers. Assay: immunoSEQ multiplex PCR; the TCRdb copy retains only in-frame clones and omits some. The sample yields about 80,000 clones, approximately 95% seen once. Material: CD4+ or CD8+ T cells sorted from blood, obtained in a trial of the OX40 agonist ivuxolimab. The origin of the receptors is an adult with an advanced solid tumor such as melanoma, head and neck, liver or kidney cancer. Both conserved end residues are part of each CDR3. A D gene is named only where the DNA matches it firmly. Size values are once, few and many counts, or a class for expanded clones, and some rows have none.

d_gene: TRBD1; len: 14; abundance: .; j_gene: TRBJ2-7; v_gene: TRBV4-3; CDR3aa: CASSQVQGAYEQYF; CDR3nt: TGCGCCAGCAGCCAAGTACAGGGGGCATACGAGCAGTACTTC
d_gene: TRBD2; len: 14; abundance: once; j_gene: TRBJ2-7; v_gene: TRBV30; CDR3aa: CAWTRGGIAYEQYF; CDR3nt: TGTGCCTGGACCCGGGGGGGAATAGCCTACGAGCAGTACTTC
d_gene: .; len: 18; abundance: .; j_gene: TRBJ1-2; v_gene: TRBV6-7; CDR3aa: CASSYSPLGALGGEGYTF; CDR3nt: TGTGCCAGCAGTTACTCGCCGCTTGGGGCTCTGGGAGGGGAGGGCTACACCTTC
d_gene: .; len: 17; abundance: .; j_gene: TRBJ2-1; v_gene: TRBV2; CDR3aa: CASKDFQPRGLGLAQFF; CDR3nt: TGTGCCAGTAAGGACTTCCAACCCCGGGGGTTAGGGTTGGCGCAGTTCTTC
d_gene: .; len: 14; abundance: .; j_gene: TRBJ1-1; v_gene: TRBV6-5; CDR3aa: CASSWTDMNTEAFF; CDR3nt: TGTGCCAGCAGTTGGACTGATATGAACACTGAAGCTTTCTTT
d_gene: .; len: 16; abundance: .; j_gene: TRBJ2-3; v_gene: TRBV5-4; CDR3aa: CASSSSVGPSTDTQYF; CDR3nt: TGTGCCAGCAGCTCCTCGGTGGGGCCGAGCACAGATACGCAGTATTTT
d_gene: .; len: 15; abundance: .; j_gene: TRBJ2-1; v_gene: TRBV4-3; CDR3aa: CASSPTGSGANEQFF; CDR3nt: TGCGCCAGCAGTCCGACAGGATCTGGGGCCAATGAGCAGTTCTTC
d_gene: .; len: 15; abundance: .; j_gene: TRBJ1-2; v_gene: TRBV7-8; CDR3aa: CASSPAPPGQYGYTF; CDR3nt: TGTGCCAGCAGCCCAGCCCCCCCAGGGCAGTACGGCTACACCTTC
d_gene: .; len: 14; abundance: .; j_gene: TRBJ2-1; v_gene: TRBV29-1; CDR3aa: CSVEGGAQGDEQFF; CDR3nt: TGCAGCGTTGAAGGAGGGGCGCAAGGCGATGAGCAGTTCTTC
d_gene: TRBD2; len: 15; abundance: .; j_gene: TRBJ2-7; v_gene: TRBV27; CDR3aa: CASSSGTSGSNEQYF; CDR3nt: TGTGCCAGCAGTTCCGGGACTAGCGGGAGCAACGAGCAGTACTTC
d_gene: TRBD2; len: 18; abundance: .; j_gene: TRBJ2-2; v_gene: TRBV15; CDR3aa: CATSRDLMGLAGTGELFF; CDR3nt: TGTGCCACCAGCAGAGATTTGATGGGACTAGCGGGCACCGGGGAGCTGTTTTTT
d_gene: .; len: 15; abundance: .; j_gene: TRBJ1-1; v_gene: TRBV7-7; CDR3aa: CASRKVREEGTEAFF; CDR3nt: TGTGCTAGCAGGAAGGTCAGGGAAGAGGGGACTGAAGCTTTCTTT
d_gene: .; len: 15; abundance: once; j_gene: TRBJ2-3; v_gene: TRBV19; CDR3aa: CATSKRLEYTDTQYF; CDR3nt: TGTGCCACCAGTAAAAGGCTAGAATACACAGATACGCAGTATTTT
d_gene: .; len: 16; abundance: .; j_gene: TRBJ1-5; v_gene: TRBV23-1; CDR3aa: CASSPGESYSNQPQHF; CDR3nt: TGCGCCAGCAGCCCCGGGGAGTCCTATAGCAATCAGCCCCAGCATTTT
d_gene: .; len: 14; abundance: .; j_gene: TRBJ2-7; v_gene: TRBV6-1; CDR3aa: CASSVWTDSYEQYF; CDR3nt: TGTGCCAGCAGTGTTTGGACAGATTCCTACGAGCAGTACTTC
d_gene: TRBD2; len: 15; abundance: .; j_gene: TRBJ2-5; v_gene: TRBV5-4; CDR3aa: CASSLSGLRQETQYF; CDR3nt: TGTGCCAGCAGCTTGTCGGGACTAAGGCAAGAGACCCAGTACTTC
d_gene: .; len: 15; abundance: .; j_gene: TRBJ2-1; v_gene: TRBV27; CDR3aa: CASSSGGGSYNEQFF; CDR3nt: TGTGCCAGCAGTTCCGGGGGAGGTAGCTACAATGAGCAGTTCTTC
d_gene: .; len: 15; abundance: .; j_gene: TRBJ2-3; v_gene: TRBV7-8; CDR3aa: CASSFRDAYTDTQYF; CDR3nt: TGTGCCAGCAGCTTCCGGGACGCCTACACAGATACGCAGTATTTT
d_gene: .; len: 16; abundance: .; j_gene: TRBJ1-6; v_gene: TRBV4-1; CDR3aa: CASSQVVGSYNSPLHF; CDR3nt: TGCGCCAGCAGCCAAGTTGTCGGCAGCTATAATTCACCCCTCCACTTT
d_gene: TRBD1; len: 14; abundance: few; j_gene: TRBJ1-1; v_gene: TRBV7-8; CDR3aa: CASSPDRGNTEAFF; CDR3nt: TGTGCCAGCAGTCCTGACAGGGGGAACACTGAAGCTTTCTTT
d_gene: .; len: 12; abundance: .; j_gene: TRBJ1-4; v_gene: TRBV11-2; CDR3aa: CASSLGNRKLFF; CDR3nt: TGTGCCAGCAGCTTAGGAAACAGAAAACTGTTTTTT
d_gene: .; len: 14; abundance: .; j_gene: TRBJ2-3; v_gene: TRBV7-3; CDR3aa: CASSLAGATDTQYF; CDR3nt: TGTGCCAGCAGCTTAGCAGGAGCGACAGATACGCAGTATTTT
d_gene: TRBD1; len: 15; abundance: .; j_gene: TRBJ1-1; v_gene: TRBV4-3; CDR3aa: CASSQGTGIGSEAFF; CDR3nt: TGCGCCAGCAGCCAGGGGACAGGGATAGGTTCTGAAGCTTTCTTT
d_gene: .; len: 16; abundance: .; j_gene: TRBJ1-4; v_gene: TRBV9; CDR3aa: CASSIEGGATNEKLFF; CDR3nt: TGTGCCAGCAGCATCGAGGGGGGTGCAACTAATGAAAAACTGTTTTTT
d_gene: .; len: 15; abundance: .; j_gene: TRBJ2-2; v_gene: TRBV11-3; CDR3aa: CASSLDTANTGELFF; CDR3nt: TGTGCCAGCAGCTTAGACACGGCGAACACCGGGGAGCTGTTTTTT
d_gene: TRBD2; len: 13; abundance: .; j_gene: TRBJ2-7; v_gene: TRBV9; CDR3aa: CASSHGTSYEQYF; CDR3nt: TGTGCCAGCAGCCACGGGACTAGCTACGAGCAGTACTTC
d_gene: TRBD2; len: 14; abundance: .; j_gene: TRBJ2-1; v_gene: TRBV9; CDR3aa: CASSAGLAGVEQFF; CDR3nt: TGTGCCAGCAGCGCAGGACTAGCGGGAGTTGAGCAGTTCTTC
d_gene: .; len: 14; abundance: .; j_gene: TRBJ1-2; v_gene: TRBV29-1; CDR3aa: CSVEYRTSRDGYTF; CDR3nt: TGCAGCGTTGAATATAGGACATCGAGGGATGGCTACACCTTC
d_gene: .; len: 14; abundance: .; j_gene: TRBJ1-2; v_gene: TRBV28; CDR3aa: CASSWGEGSYGYTF; CDR3nt: TGTGCCAGCAGCTGGGGGGAGGGGTCCTATGGCTACACCTTC
d_gene: .; len: 11; abundance: .; j_gene: TRBJ2-7; v_gene: TRBV20-1; CDR3aa: CSARDGHEQYF; CDR3nt: TGCAGTGCTAGAGATGGGCACGAGCAGTACTTC
d_gene: TRBD2; len: 15; abundance: once; j_gene: TRBJ2-1; v_gene: TRBV2; CDR3aa: CASSEESGDYNEQFF; CDR3nt: TGTGCCAGCAGTGAAGAAAGCGGGGATTACAATGAGCAGTTCTTC
d_gene: .; len: 16; abundance: .; j_gene: TRBJ1-3; v_gene: TRBV4-1; CDR3aa: CASSQDRLRSGNTIYF; CDR3nt: TGCGCCAGCAGCCAAGATCGGCTGCGCTCTGGAAACACCATATATTTT
d_gene: .; len: 12; abundance: .; j_gene: TRBJ2-3; v_gene: TRBV9; CDR3aa: CASSVTGDTQYF; CDR3nt: TGTGCCAGCAGCGTAACAGGAGATACGCAGTATTTT
d_gene: TRBD2; len: 16; abundance: once; j_gene: TRBJ2-6; v_gene: TRBV7-9; CDR3aa: CASSLYTGTSGRALAF; CDR3nt: TGTGCCAGCAGCTTATATACGGGGACTAGCGGGAGGGCCTTGGCTTTC
d_gene: .; len: 15; abundance: .; j_gene: TRBJ1-2; v_gene: TRBV2; CDR3aa: CASSLDSAPTWGYTF; CDR3nt: TGTGCCAGCAGCCTAGACAGTGCCCCGACTTGGGGCTACACCTTC
d_gene: TRBD2; len: 16; abundance: .; j_gene: TRBJ2-5; v_gene: TRBV7-2; CDR3aa: CASSIGLAGLQETQYF; CDR3nt: TGTGCCAGCAGCATAGGACTAGCGGGGCTCCAAGAGACCCAGTACTTC
d_gene: .; len: 14; abundance: .; j_gene: TRBJ1-2; v_gene: TRBV7-3; CDR3aa: CASSLEGSDYGYTF; CDR3nt: TGTGCCAGCAGCTTAGAAGGCAGTGACTATGGCTACACCTTC
d_gene: TRBD2; len: 16; abundance: .; j_gene: TRBJ2-1; v_gene: TRBV4-3; CDR3aa: CASSQSRGRGYNEQFF; CDR3nt: TGCGCCAGCAGCCAAAGTCGCGGGAGGGGCTACAATGAGCAGTTCTTC
d_gene: TRBD2; len: 15; abundance: .; j_gene: TRBJ2-3; v_gene: TRBV11-2; CDR3aa: CASSLVTGGPDTQYF; CDR3nt: TGTGCCAGCAGCTTAGTGACGGGAGGTCCAGATACGCAGTATTTT
d_gene: .; len: 15; abundance: .; j_gene: TRBJ1-2; v_gene: TRBV7-8; CDR3aa: CASSLGGSPAYGYTF; CDR3nt: TGTGCCAGCAGCTTAGGGGGAAGCCCGGCATATGGCTACACCTTC